The clone carrying this TCR beta chain was seen a handful of times. Its antigen is as yet unknown. This entry belongs to a study of identical twins. Study-level results: Reduced insertions were recorded for abundant cord blood beta clonotypes, with no such pattern in memory repertoires. Out-of-frame alpha sequences shared between twins exhibited an excess of low generation probability. Weaker excess twin sharing was observed in beta out-of-frame sequences.

The CDR3 sequence is 13 residues long. Germline CDR1 is ENHRY and CDR2 is SYGVKD. V lost 6 bases and J lost 4, with 10 bases in between. A single record per CDR3 protein comes from TCRdb applying MiXCR to the 5' RACE reads. The sample includes about 340,000 distinct CDR3 sequences, 12% of them seen just once. The sample was also reused in another study, on yellow fever vaccine responses in identical twins.

Sequencing used CD8+ T cells sorted from blood. This sequence was found in a woman in her late teens or twenties in good health. V is TRBV10-3 and J is TRBJ2-1; possibly TRBD2 for D (6 bases). The chain's CDR3 is CAISGGSYNEQFF. The CDR3 DNA is TGTGCCATCAGCGGGGGAAGTTACAATGAGCAGTTCTTC.